The sequence of this T cell receptor beta chain was determined in a study of blood T cell repertoires in COVID-19. Turning to the study itself: COVID-19 samples collected from the United States, Italy and Spain covered acute and convalescent phases. T cells, B-cell-depleted T cells, or PBMCs supplied cDNA or gDNA.

V dropped 1 base and J dropped 9; count of bases not matched to a gene: 6. This CDR3 has 15 residues. CDR1 and CDR2 from the germline V gene are LGHDT and YNNKEL (reference sequence). Study processing details: Amplified reference gene primers provided the basis for estimating nucleated cell counts. Libraries were prepared by immunoSEQ multiplex PCR; TCRdb keeps only in-frame clonotypes and omits some of them. V and J calls plus clone size are reproduced from that table; the DNA served to infer D and trimming. Of fewer than 90,000 clones in the sample, around 86% were seen once. The genes are TRBV3-1 (or the pseudogene TRBV3-2) and TRBJ2-1; 10 bases are shared with TRBD1. This clonotype originated in a man in his 70s with active COVID-19. The sequenced sample consisted of peripheral blood. CDR3 nucleotide sequence: TGTGCCAGCAGCCAAGGGACAGGGGGATTGGGTGAGCAGTTCTTC. It is translated as CASSQGTGGLGEQFF.